This paragraph covers one T cell receptor (beta chain) sequence. This clonotype appeared many times. Its antigen is currently not known. Base qualities are missing; no much larger clone stands one base away. Explained via the paper, the time point label denotes: newly diagnosed GD, antithyroid drugs for less than 3 months. RNA was extracted from PBMCs in TRIzol for both TCR sequencing and RNA sequencing. The diagnosis of Graves' disease followed American Thyroid Association guidelines. Recruitment of patients was carried out at an endocrinology department in Xi'an, China. From each patient, 8 to 10 milliliters of peripheral blood was collected into an EDTA anticoagulant tube. Ficoll Paque Plus density gradient separation was used to isolate PBMCs, and no additional T cell sorting was done. RNA quality was checked with an Agilent 2100 Bioanalyzer and agarose gel, and concentration with a NanoDrop 2000.

Library preparation used multiplex PCR. These reads were obtained on an Illumina HiSeq 4000. To build TCR beta libraries, CDR3 regions were amplified by Arm-PCR using iRepertoire HTBI primers. Gel purification was performed on PCR products prior to sequencing. The authors' analysis ran thus. Gene usage analysis of CDR3 amino acid clonotypes used the 62 TRBV and approximately 13 TRBJ segments found across samples. COPE and FqMerger were used to merge the filtered high-quality paired reads into contigs. BLAST was used to align contigs to IMGT TRBV, TRBD and TRBJ reference genes, with CDR3 defined following IMGT. Any clonotype with a frequency above 0.1% was counted as a highly expanded clone. Shannon entropy was used to measure repertoire diversity, and the Gini coefficient was used to measure V-J evenness. Clonotypes shared by more than one individual were considered public. TCRdb redid the processing of the public reads, applying fastp at Q25 and MiXCR, and retained in-frame beta chains. Every entry covers one CDR3 protein and lists the most common genes and DNA from its rows. The V and J calls, along with clone size, are taken from TCRdb and not from the paper's own processing. For this sample the table gives 530,000 or so distinct CDR3 sequences, of which approximately 13% were detected only once. Roughly a tenth of the sample belongs to the ten largest clones.

This specimen belongs to a study of regulatory T cells in long-lasting Graves disease (dated by TCRdb to the early 2020s). Looking at the study overall: Patients with newly diagnosed Graves' disease had been on antithyroid drugs for under 3 months. Persistent Graves' disease patients were compared with newly diagnosed Graves' disease patients by peripheral blood TCR sequencing and RNA sequencing. A total of 33 samples were covered by TCR sequencing, comprising some 13 persistent and 20 newly diagnosed Graves' disease patients. The study was registered as a clinical trial and conducted in China. What the research found in general, with its limitations: The authors acknowledged the small sample size as a limitation that may reduce accuracy. Persistent patients shared more public clonotypes among themselves (2,741) than newly diagnosed patients did (approximately 970). Peripheral blood alone was examined, since thyroid tissue, which constituted the primary lesion, could not be accessed. Sequencing and analysis were restricted to the TCR beta chain. Lower TCR Shannon entropy and fewer highly expanded clones were observed in persistent Graves' disease patients than in newly diagnosed patients, which suggested clonal expansion. Preferential use of TRBV28, TRBJ1-2 and TRBJ2-5 was observed in persistent disease, whereas TRBV20-1 and TRBJ2-1 were favored in newly diagnosed disease.

Per the germline V gene, MNHNS is the CDR1 and SASEGT is the CDR2. Its CDR3 holds 16 amino acids, cysteine through phenylalanine. Solely the CDR3 DNA is kept, with 48 bases framed from the first base. V loses 6 bases of germline sequence and J loses 2 bases, and the interval between the two ends is 18 bases. This sample was also put to use in a study of T cells in Graves' hyperthyroidism and ophthalmopathy. The second study reports: Stable Graves' hyperthyroidism was defined as no progression to ophthalmopathy during 18 months of follow-up. Hyperthyroidism patients were aged 18 to 65 years and newly diagnosed, with disease duration of less than 2 months. Patients with uncontrolled infections, other autoimmune diseases, pregnancy or lactation were excluded. Diagnoses relied on clinical symptoms, serum thyroxine and TRAb, thyroid ultrasound and orbital computed tomography. A first-round RT-PCR of the TCR CDR3 used the HTBI primer set with the Qiagen OneStep RT-PCR kit. Most expanded thyroid clonotypes (frequency above 0.001) were also found in blood, which suggests that blood repertoires may mirror thyroid immune responses. A model built on a 13 V-J signature distinguished ophthalmopathy from stable hyperthyroidism, reaching over 85% sensitivity and under 84% specificity in cross-validation and 80%/75% in testing. During validation, the model predicted progression to ophthalmopathy a median of roughly six months ahead of onset, with more than 55% sensitivity and around 72% specificity. To identify distinguishing TCR V-J signatures, a discovery cohort of some 100 patients was used, comprising 40 to 45 with Graves' ophthalmopathy and around 60 with stable Graves' hyperthyroidism. Whether ophthalmopathy could be predicted prospectively was tested in an independent validation cohort made up of some 20 hyperthyroidism patients plus 17 patients who later progressed to ophthalmopathy. The roughly 90 discovery patients were divided at random into training and test sets in a 7:3 ratio. In several Graves' hyperthyroidism patients, the study also compared T-cell repertoires from thyroid tissue with T-cell repertoires from blood. After blood sampling, hyperthyroidism patients were treated with methimazole at a starting dose of 30 mg daily, and ophthalmopathy patients were treated with high-dose intravenous methylprednisolone. Libraries were constructed in a second round of multiplex PCR, after which size selection and purification were carried out. Sequencing of the libraries was done on an Illumina HiSeq2000 using paired-end 100 bp reads. Raw data were processed with SOAPnuke, discarding reads with adapters, uncalled bases, mean Phred below 15, or no exact constant-primer or identifier match. High-quality paired reads were merged with COPE v1.2.5, and unique nucleotide sequences were defined as clonotypes. MiTCR v1.1 was used to align clonotypes to the IMGT TRBV, TRBD and TRBJ reference segments. Analysis was restricted to V-J combinations with a frequency above 0.0001, which covered roughly 99% of repertoires. The TCS score was defined as F50 (clonal expansion) divided by E x V (chaos), with BLOSUM62-based TCRdist calculated between CDR3 peptides within each V-J. Welch's t-statistics and random forest reduced 514 V-J features to 10 to 15, which were used in a naive Bayes classifier (R e1071). No statistical method was used to fix the sample size in advance, and group allocation was not hidden from the investigators. According to the paper, TCR Vbeta CDR3 sequencing was carried out on 120 to 150 peripheral blood samples, which came from some 41 ophthalmopathy, approximately 78 hyperthyroidism and roughly 17 progressor patients.

The rearrangement joined TRBV6-1 to TRBJ2-3; the D segment could be TRBD2, given 5 matching bases. This clonotype was obtained from a man aged 25-45 years with Graves disease. Donor details come from another sample of the same person, matched by shared clones. This material consisted of peripheral blood mononuclear cells (PBMCs), taken at new diagnosis, from a patient treated with antithyroid drugs. The DNA is as follows: TGTGCCAGCAGGACCTCGAGGGCAGCTCTCACAGATACGCAGTATTTT. This codes for CASRTSRAALTDTQYF.